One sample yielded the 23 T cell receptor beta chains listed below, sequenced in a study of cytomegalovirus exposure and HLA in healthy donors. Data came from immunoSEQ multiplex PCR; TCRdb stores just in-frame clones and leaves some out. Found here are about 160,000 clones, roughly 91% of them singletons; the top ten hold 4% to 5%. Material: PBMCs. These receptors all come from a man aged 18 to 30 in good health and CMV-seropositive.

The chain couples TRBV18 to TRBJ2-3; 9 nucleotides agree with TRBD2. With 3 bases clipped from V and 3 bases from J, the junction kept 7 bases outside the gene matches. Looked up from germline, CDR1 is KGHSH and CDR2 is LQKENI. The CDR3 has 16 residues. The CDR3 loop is CASSPPSGISTDTQYF. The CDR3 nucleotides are TGTGCCAGCTCACCTCCTAGCGGGATTAGTACAGATACGCAGTATTTT.

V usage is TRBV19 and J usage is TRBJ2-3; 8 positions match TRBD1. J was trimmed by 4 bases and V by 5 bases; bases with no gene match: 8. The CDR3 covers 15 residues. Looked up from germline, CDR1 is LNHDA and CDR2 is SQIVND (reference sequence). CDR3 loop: CASSWDRQRSDTQYF. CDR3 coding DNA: TGTGCCAGTAGTTGGGACAGGCAAAGATCAGATACGCAGTATTTT.

Here the CDR3 reads CAWAPGGQGVDEQYF. The CDR3 region has the DNA TGTGCCTGGGCTCCCGGGGGACAGGGGGTCGACGAGCAGTACTTC. V and J are TRBV30 and TRBJ2-7; 11 nucleotides agree with TRBD1. The V segment lost 5 bases and the J segment 5 bases; nucleotides outside the gene matches: 11. The germline V gene encodes CDR1 GTSNPN and CDR2 SVGIG (reference sequence). The CDR3 spans 15 residues.

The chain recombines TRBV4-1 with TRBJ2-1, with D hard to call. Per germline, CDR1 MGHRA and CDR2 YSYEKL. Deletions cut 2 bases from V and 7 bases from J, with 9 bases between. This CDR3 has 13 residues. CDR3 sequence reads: CASSQWNGNEQFF. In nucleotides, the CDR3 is TGCGCCAGCAGCCAATGGAACGGGAATGAGCAGTTCTTC.

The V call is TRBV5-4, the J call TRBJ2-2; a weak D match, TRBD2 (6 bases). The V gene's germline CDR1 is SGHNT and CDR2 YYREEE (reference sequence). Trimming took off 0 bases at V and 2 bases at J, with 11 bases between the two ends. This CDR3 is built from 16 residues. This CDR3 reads CASSLDLARNTGELFF. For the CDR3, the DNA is TGTGCCAGCAGCTTGGACCTAGCGCGAAACACCGGGGAGCTGTTTTTT.

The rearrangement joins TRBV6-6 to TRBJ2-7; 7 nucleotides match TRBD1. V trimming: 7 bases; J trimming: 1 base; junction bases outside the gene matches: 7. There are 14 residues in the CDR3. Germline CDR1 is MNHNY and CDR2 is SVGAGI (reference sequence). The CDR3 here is CASTPTGTSYEQYF. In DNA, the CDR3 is TGTGCCAGCACACCGACAGGGACGTCCTACGAGCAGTACTTC.

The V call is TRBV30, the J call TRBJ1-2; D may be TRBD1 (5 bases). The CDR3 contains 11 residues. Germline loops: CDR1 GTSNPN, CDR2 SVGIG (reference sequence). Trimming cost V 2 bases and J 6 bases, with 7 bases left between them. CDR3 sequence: CAWSPRDGYTF. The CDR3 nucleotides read TGTGCCTGGAGTCCCAGGGATGGCTACACCTTC. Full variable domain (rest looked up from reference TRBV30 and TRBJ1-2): SQTIHQWPATLVQPVGSPLSLECTVEGTSNPNLYWYRQAAGRGLQLLFYSVGIGQISSEVPQNLSASRPQDRQFILSSKKLLLSDSGFYLCAWSPRDGYTFGSGTRLTVV.

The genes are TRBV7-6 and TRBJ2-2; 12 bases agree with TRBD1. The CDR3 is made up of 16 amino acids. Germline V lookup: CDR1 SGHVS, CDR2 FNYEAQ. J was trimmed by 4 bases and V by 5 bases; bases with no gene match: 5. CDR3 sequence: CASSIRDRGRTGELFF. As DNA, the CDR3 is TGTGCCAGCAGCATCCGGGACAGGGGGCGCACCGGGGAGCTGTTTTTT.

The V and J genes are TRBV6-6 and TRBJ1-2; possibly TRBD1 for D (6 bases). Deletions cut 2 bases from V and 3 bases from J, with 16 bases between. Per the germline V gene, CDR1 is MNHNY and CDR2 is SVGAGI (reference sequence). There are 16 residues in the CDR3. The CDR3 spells CASSYAPGGQDYGYTF. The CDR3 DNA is TGTGCCAGCAGTTACGCCCCCGGGGGGCAGGACTATGGCTACACCTTC.

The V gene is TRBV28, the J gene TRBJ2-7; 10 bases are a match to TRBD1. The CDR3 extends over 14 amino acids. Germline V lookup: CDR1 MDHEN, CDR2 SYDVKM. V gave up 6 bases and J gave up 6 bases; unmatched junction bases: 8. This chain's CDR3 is CASRDMGQGSEQYF. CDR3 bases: TGTGCCAGCAGAGATATGGGACAGGGGTCCGAGCAGTACTTC.

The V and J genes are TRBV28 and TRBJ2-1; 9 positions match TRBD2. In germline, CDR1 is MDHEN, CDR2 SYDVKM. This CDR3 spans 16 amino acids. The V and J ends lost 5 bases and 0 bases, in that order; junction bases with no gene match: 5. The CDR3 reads CASSQSSGNSYNEQFF. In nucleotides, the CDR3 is TGTGCCAGCAGTCAATCTAGCGGGAACTCCTACAATGAGCAGTTCTTC.

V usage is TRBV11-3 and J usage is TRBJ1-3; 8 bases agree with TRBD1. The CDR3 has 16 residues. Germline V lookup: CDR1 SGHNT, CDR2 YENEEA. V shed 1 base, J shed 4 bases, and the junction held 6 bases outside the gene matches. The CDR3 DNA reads TGTGCCAGCAGCTTAGGACGACAGGGGAGAGGAAACACCATATATTTT. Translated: CASSLGRQGRGNTIYF.

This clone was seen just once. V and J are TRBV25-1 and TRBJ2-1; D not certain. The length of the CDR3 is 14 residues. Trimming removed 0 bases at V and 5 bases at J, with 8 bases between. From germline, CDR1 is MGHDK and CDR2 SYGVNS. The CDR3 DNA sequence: TGTGCCAGCAGTGAATACGGAGCAGACAATGAGCAGTTCTTC. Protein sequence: CASSEYGADNEQFF.

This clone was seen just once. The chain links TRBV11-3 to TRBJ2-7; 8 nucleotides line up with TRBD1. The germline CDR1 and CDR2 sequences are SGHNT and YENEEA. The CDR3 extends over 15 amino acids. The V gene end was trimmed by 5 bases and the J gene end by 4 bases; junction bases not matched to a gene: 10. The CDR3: CASSPYDRGVYEQYF. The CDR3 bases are TGTGCCAGCAGCCCATATGACAGGGGCGTATACGAGCAGTACTTC. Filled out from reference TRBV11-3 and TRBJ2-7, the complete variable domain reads EAGVVQSPRYKIIEKKQPVAFWCNPISGHNTLYWYLQNLGQGPELLIRYENEEAVDDSQLPKDRFSAERLKGVDSTLKIQPAELGDSAVYLCASSPYDRGVYEQYFGPGTRLTVT.

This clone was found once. The CDR3, as DNA: TGTGCCAGCAGCTTCACTAGCGGGAGGGCCAAGGCCAATGAGCAGTTCTTC. Protein sequence: CASSFTSGRAKANEQFF. This rearrangement joins TRBV7-8 to TRBJ2-1, with 13 positions matching TRBD2. Trimming removed 3 bases from V and 6 bases from J; junction bases left unmatched: 8. Germline assignment: CDR1 SGHVS and CDR2 FQNEAQ. CDR3 length equals 17 residues.

As DNA, the CDR3 is TGTGCCAGCTCACCACCCCGGGCCGGGACAGGGGCCTACGAGCAGTACTTC. Translation gives CASSPPRAGTGAYEQYF. V usage is TRBV18 and J usage is TRBJ2-7, with 10 nucleotides matching TRBD1. After removal of 0 bases from V and 2 bases from J, the junction contained 7 bases not matched to a gene. From germline, CDR1 is KGHSH and CDR2 LQKENI. This CDR3 has 17 amino acids.

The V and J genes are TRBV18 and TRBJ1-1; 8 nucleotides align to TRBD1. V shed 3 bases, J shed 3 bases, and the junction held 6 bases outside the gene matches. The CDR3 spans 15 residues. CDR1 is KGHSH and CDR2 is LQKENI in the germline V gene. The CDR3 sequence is CASSPPTGVDTEAFF. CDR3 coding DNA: TGTGCCAGCTCACCCCCGACAGGGGTAGACACTGAAGCTTTCTTT. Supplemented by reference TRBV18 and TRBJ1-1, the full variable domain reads NAGVMQNPRHLVRRRGQEARLRCSPMKGHSHVYWYRQLPEEGLKFMVYLQKENIIDESGMPKERFSAEFPKEGPSILRIQQVVRGDSAAYFCASSPPTGVDTEAFFGQGTRLTVV.

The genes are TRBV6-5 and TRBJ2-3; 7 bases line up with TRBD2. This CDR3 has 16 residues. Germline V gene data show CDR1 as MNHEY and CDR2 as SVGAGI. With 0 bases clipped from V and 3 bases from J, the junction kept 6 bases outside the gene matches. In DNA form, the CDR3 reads TGTGCCAGCAGTTACTCGAGCGAGCGGGGAACAGATACGCAGTATTTT. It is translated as CASSYSSERGTDTQYF.

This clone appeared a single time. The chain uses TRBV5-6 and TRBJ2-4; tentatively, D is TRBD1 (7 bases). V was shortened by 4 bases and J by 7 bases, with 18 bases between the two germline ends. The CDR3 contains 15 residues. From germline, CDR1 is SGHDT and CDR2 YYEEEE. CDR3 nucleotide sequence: TGTGCCAGCAGCGCTGGCGCAGGGGGGACGAACATTCAGTACTTC. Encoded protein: CASSAGAGGTNIQYF. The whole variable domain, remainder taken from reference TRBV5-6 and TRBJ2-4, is DAGVTQSPTHLIKTRGQQVTLRCSPKSGHDTVSWYQQALGQGPQFIFQYYEEEERQRGNFPDRFSGHQFPNYSSELNVNALLLGDSALYLCASSAGAGGTNIQYFGAGTRLSVL.

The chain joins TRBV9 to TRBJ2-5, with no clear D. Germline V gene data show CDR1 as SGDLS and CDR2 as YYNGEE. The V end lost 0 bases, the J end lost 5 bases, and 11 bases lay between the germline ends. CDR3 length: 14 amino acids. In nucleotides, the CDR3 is TGTGCCAGCAGCGTAGCGGCTGGGCCGGAGACCCAGTACTTC. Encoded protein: CASSVAAGPETQYF.

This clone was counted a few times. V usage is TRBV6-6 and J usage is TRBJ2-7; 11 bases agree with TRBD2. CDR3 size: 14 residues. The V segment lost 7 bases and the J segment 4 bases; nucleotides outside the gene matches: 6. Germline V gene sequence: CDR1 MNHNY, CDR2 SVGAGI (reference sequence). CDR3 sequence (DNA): TGTGCCAGCACCGTAGCGGGAGGGCCGTACGAGCAGTACTTC. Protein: CASTVAGGPYEQYF.

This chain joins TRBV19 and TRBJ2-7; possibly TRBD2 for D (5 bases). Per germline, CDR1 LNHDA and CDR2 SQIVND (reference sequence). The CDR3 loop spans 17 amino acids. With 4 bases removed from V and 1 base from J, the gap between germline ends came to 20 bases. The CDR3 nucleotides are TGTGCCAGTAGTACCACCTCATTCCGGGAAAGATCCTACGAGCAGTACTTC. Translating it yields CASSTTSFRERSYEQYF.

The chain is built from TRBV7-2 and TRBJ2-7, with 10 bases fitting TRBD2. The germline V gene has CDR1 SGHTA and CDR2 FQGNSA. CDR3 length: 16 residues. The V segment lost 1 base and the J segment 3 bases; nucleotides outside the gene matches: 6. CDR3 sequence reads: CASSLVPAGGGYEQYF. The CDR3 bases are TGTGCCAGCAGCTTAGTTCCAGCGGGAGGGGGCTACGAGCAGTACTTC.